This T cell receptor beta chain was found in a study of blood T cell repertoires in COVID-19. Background on the study: Samples representing acute and convalescent COVID-19 were sourced from the United States, Italy and Spain. PBMCs, B-cell-depleted T cells, or T cells were the source of the cDNA or gDNA that made up the material.

This CDR3 contains 15 residues. The trim removed 3 bases at V and 4 bases at J, leaving 7 bases unmatched. Germline values: CDR1 WNHNN, CDR2 SYGVQD (reference sequence). As processed by the authors: Scientists estimated how many nucleated cells there were by amplifying reference gene primers. TCRdb's copy holds only in-frame clones and misses some; the assay was immunoSEQ multiplex PCR. V and J calls and clone size are copied from that table; D and trimming were computed from the DNA. The top ten hold 3% of the sample, which has about 130,000 clones, roughly 80% seen once. The chain carries TRBV10-1 and TRBJ1-2; 8 bases agree with TRBD1. Input material: peripheral blood. This TCR was sampled from a woman at least 80 years old with acute or convalescent COVID-19. The CDR3 DNA is TGCGCCAGCAGTGACGTAGGACAGGGCTTCTATGGCTACACCTTC. Encoded protein: CASSDVGQGFYGYTF.